This entry features one TCR beta chain sequence. Its recognized antigen is unknown. One base away there is no much larger clone; base qualities are not given. Trimming removed 3 bases from V and 1 base from J; the gene matches leave 4 bases unexplained. The germline V gene (reference sequence) sets CDR1 to GTSNPN and CDR2 to SVGIG. The CDR3 numbers 15 residues from cysteine through phenylalanine. The CDR3 DNA has 45 bases and is translated from base 1. Genomic DNA was isolated from the sorted cells so that the TCRbeta CDR3 region could be sequenced. The immunoSEQ Assay was used to sequence the TCRbeta CDR3 regions. Here the immuneACCESS table is served through TCRdb, limited to in-frame sequences with V and J called. Missing clones are a known gap in these copies; in checked studies unresolved V genes cover under half, and the rest lacks a known reason. Here the sample has tens of thousands of clones; about 90% occur a single time. Approximately 0.5% of the sample is in the top ten clones.

The sample originates from a study of OX40 agonist ivuxolimab in advanced cancers. About the study as a whole: Ivuxolimab was a fully human IgG2 agonistic monoclonal antibody targeting the costimulatory receptor OX40 (CD134). Among the 50 to 55 dose-escalation patients, some 20 had hepatocellular carcinoma, 15 melanoma, 9 renal cell carcinoma and 9 head and neck cancer. In the dose-escalation cohort, 75% to 85% of patients were male, and the mean age was approximately 60 years with a range of about 20 to 79. The paper describes the monotherapy dose-escalation part (N ≈ 50 patients) of the phase I trial of ivuxolimab. Partial responses occurred in three dose-escalation patients: two with cutaneous melanoma and one with hepatocellular carcinoma. Patients were allowed to have had prior anti-PD-1, anti-PD-L1 or anti-CTLA-4 therapy, and around 37% of the dose-escalation patients had previously received checkpoint inhibitors. The point of sequencing TCRbeta in the periphery was to test whether ivuxolimab changed TCR sequence diversity and drove clonal T-cell expansion. Intravenous ivuxolimab was administered to patients every 2 weeks at six dose levels: 0.01, 0.1, 0.3, 1.5, 3 and 10 mg/kg. Results and caveats for the whole study, not just this receptor: At doses of 0.1 to 3.0 mg/kg, clonal expansion of both CD4+ and CD8+ T cells in blood was seen between baseline and week 6. The antigen specificity of the peripheral T cells that underwent clonal expansion was not determined. Low levels of normalized T-cell clonal expansion were also seen in some patients who did not respond. In partial responders in the 0.1-3.0 mg/kg groups, normalized peripheral clonal expansion was found to be among the lowest, especially among CD8+ T cells. After ivuxolimab, more expanded clones were found on average in CD8+ T cells than in CD4+ T cells.

The trial excluded patients who had a history of autoimmune disease or were on systemic immunosuppression. Peripheral blood for TCR sequencing was collected from all dose cohorts at baseline, on cycle 4 day 1, and on cycle 7 day 1. The samples were taken from a phase I, first-in-human, multicenter, open-label dose-escalation trial of ivuxolimab. Adults with locally advanced or metastatic head and neck squamous cell, hepatocellular, melanoma or renal cell carcinoma were enrolled in the trial. CD4+ and CD8+ T cells were sorted separately from peripheral blood before TCR sequencing. This clonotype was sampled from an adult with an advanced solid tumor such as melanoma, head and neck, liver or kidney cancer. The source was CD4+ or CD8+ T cells sorted from blood, collected in a trial of the OX40 agonist ivuxolimab. In this chain, TRBV30 is recombined with TRBJ1-5, with TRBD1 identical over 9 junction bases. The nucleotides are TGTGCCTGGAGACAGGGGGCGGGGAGCAATCAGCCCCAGCATTTT. It codes for CAWRQGAGSNQPQHF.